This T cell receptor (beta chain) is from a study of blood T cell repertoires in COVID-19 (TCRdb year 2020). A note on the overall study: Samples covering the acute and convalescent phases of COVID-19 were provided by collaborators in the United States, Italy and Spain. The material from the prospective study consisted of cDNA or gDNA derived from T cells, B-cell-depleted T cells, or PBMCs. The dataset comprised deeply sampled blood TCRbeta repertoires from subjects exposed to, actively infected with, or recovered from COVID-19. A freely available public database, intended as a resource for researchers studying the immune response to SARS-CoV-2, is where the repertoires were released. Samples came from the ongoing ImmuneRACE study (first 160 participants) plus 1,254 subjects from 6 global collaborators. Nearly every sample came with metadata listing a de-identified subject ID, COVID-19 status, age in years and sex. Where available, HLA class I and class II types were obtained from metadata supplied by the sample provider rather than from assay-based typing. The study at large found these results: The amount of clinical and demographic metadata varied by source and participant and was provided uncurated.

V lost 3 bases and J lost 2 bases; the stretch between them is 23 bases long. The CDR3 runs 18 amino acids, cysteine and phenylalanine included. Of the read, only the CDR3 DNA is kept; its 54 bases are in frame from base 1. Reading the germline V gene gives CDR1 MNHNS and CDR2 SASEGT. Each collaborating institution followed its own protocols to collect whole blood in K2EDTA tubes. For TCRbeta analysis, collaborators shipped samples in one of three forms: frozen whole blood, isolated PBMCs, or DNA extracted from either of those sample types. A remark on this clone: There is no known antigen for this receptor. No much larger clone exists at a distance of one base, and base qualities are not known.

TCRbeta CDR3 regions were amplified from genomic DNA using the immunoSEQ Assay, a bias-controlled multiplex PCR. As for the original processing: The number of nucleated cells in each sample was estimated from the amplification of reference gene primers within the assay. Sequence reads were collapsed and filtered to measure the absolute abundance of every unique TCRbeta CDR3 rearrangement. For each sample, productive Simpson clonality was calculated as the square root of Simpson's diversity index over productive rearrangements. The immuneACCESS repertoire file appears here via TCRdb, limited to in-frame rearrangements. These files lack a portion of the clones; in checked studies, under half of the deficit traces to unresolved V genes, and the cause of the others is not known. The V and J calls and the clone size are those of that table, but D and trimming were determined from the DNA. Recorded for this sample are over 100,000 clones; approximately 83% of them occurred a single time. Jointly, the top ten make up 0.83% of the sample.

Recombination linked TRBV6-1 to TRBJ2-7; TRBD2 might be the D gene, on 6 matching bases. The sequence derives from a woman in her 70s with acute or convalescent COVID-19. The material sequenced was peripheral blood. The DNA sequence is TGTGCCAGCAGTGAGTATTTACTCGGGACTGCGCAGCCCTACGAGCAGTACTTC. Translated, it reads CASSEYLLGTAQPYEQYF.